The present entry profiles one T cell receptor beta chain with its context. TCRdb's copy holds only in-frame clones and misses some; the assay was immunoSEQ multiplex PCR. Of fewer than 350,000 clones in the sample, around four fifths were seen once. This record comes from a study of blood T cell repertoires in COVID-19. The receptor's source is a woman between 50 and 59 years old with active or convalescent COVID-19. Input material: peripheral blood.

The CDR3 is CASSLAVGVGNEQFF. In DNA, the CDR3 is TGCGCCAGCAGCTTGGCGGTCGGGGTGGGCAATGAGCAGTTCTTC. This chain uses TRBV5-1 with TRBJ2-1, with D perhaps TRBD2 (5 bases). The V gene's germline CDR1 is SGHRS and CDR2 YFSETQ. The CDR3 loop spans 15 amino acids. V was trimmed by 0 bases and J by 6 bases, leaving 13 bases between them.